The 2 T cell receptor beta chains below were found in one sample sequenced in a study of blood T cells in healthy people across ages. Sample-barcoded 5' priming and a J-beta primer mix drove a second PCR of roughly 6 to 12 cycles. TCRdb processed the 5' RACE reads anew with MiXCR; each CDR3 protein has one entry. The table includes roughly 730,000 distinct CDR3 sequences, roughly 56% detected once. The specimen was blood. These receptors originate from a man in his forties in good health.

The chain uses TRBV24-1 and TRBJ2-1; 10 nucleotides agree with TRBD2. Germline V lookup: CDR1 KGHDR, CDR2 SFDVKD. V gave up 5 bases and J gave up 6 bases; unmatched junction bases: 9. The CDR3 spans 16 residues. As DNA, the CDR3 is TGTGCCACCAGTGTTACCGGGACTAGCGCCTTCAATGAGCAGTTCTTC. Protein product: CATSVTGTSAFNEQFF.

The V call is TRBV7-9, the J call TRBJ2-6; TRBD1 might be the D (5 bases). Trimming shortened V by 3 bases and J by 0 bases, and 18 bases separated the two germline ends. The CDR3 consists of 19 residues. Germline CDR1 and CDR2: SEHNR and FQNEAQ (reference sequence). The CDR3 bases are TGTGCCAGCAGCTTTGGCAGGGTAACCCGTATCTCTGGGGCCAACGTCCTGACTTTC. Translating it yields CASSFGRVTRISGANVLTF.